This paragraph covers one T cell receptor (beta chain) sequence. These data come from a study of blood T cell repertoires in COVID-19. The repertoire was sequenced with immunoSEQ multiplex PCR; TCRdb's copy has only in-frame clones and lacks some. The repertoire holds roughly 110,000 clones, roughly 80% seen once, with 11% to 15% in the top ten. The germline V and J ends were trimmed by 2 bases and 0 bases, with 11 bases remaining between them. This CDR3 spans 16 amino acids. Germline loops: CDR1 MNHEY, CDR2 SVGAGI. This clonotype was obtained from a woman between 55 and 75 years old with acute or convalescent COVID-19. The chain combines TRBV6-5 with TRBJ1-3; D is possibly TRBD1 (5 bases). The sequencing input was peripheral blood. CDR3: CASSYRQQSSGNTIYF. The CDR3 DNA follows: TGTGCCAGCAGTTACCGACAGCAATCCTCTGGAAACACCATATATTTT.